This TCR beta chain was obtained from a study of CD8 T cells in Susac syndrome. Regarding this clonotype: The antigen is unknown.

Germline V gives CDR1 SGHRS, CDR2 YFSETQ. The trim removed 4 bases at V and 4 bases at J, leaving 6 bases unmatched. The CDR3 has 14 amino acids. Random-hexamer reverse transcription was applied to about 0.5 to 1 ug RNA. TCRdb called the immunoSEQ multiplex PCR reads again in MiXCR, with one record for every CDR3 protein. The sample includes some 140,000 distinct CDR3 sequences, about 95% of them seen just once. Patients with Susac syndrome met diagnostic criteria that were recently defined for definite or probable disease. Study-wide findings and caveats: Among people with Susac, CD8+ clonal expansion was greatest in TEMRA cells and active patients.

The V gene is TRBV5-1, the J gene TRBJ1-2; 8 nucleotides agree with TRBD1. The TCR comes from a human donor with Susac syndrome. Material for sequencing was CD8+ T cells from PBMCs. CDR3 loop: CASSRTGFIYGYTF. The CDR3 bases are TGCGCCAGCAGCCGGACAGGGTTTATCTATGGCTACACCTTC.